The sequence of this T cell receptor (beta chain) was determined in a study of T cell clusters in autoimmune cytopenias. Study-wide results and caveats: The T cell clusters came from computational analysis alone and lack functional validation. Comparing secondary cytopenia with chronic lymphocytic leukemia showed no cluster-lack signature, apparently masked by lymphoma repertoire. Active autoimmune hepatitis patients had roughly 2.7-fold fewer exclusive TRB clusters than healthy donors. TRB repertoire shifts in secondary cytopenia and chronic lymphocytic leukemia mostly reflected lymphoma, not autoimmunity.

The CDR3 covers 14 residues. Germline-derived CDR1 and CDR2 are KGHSH and LQKENI. As for this clonotype: Its matching antigen is unknown.

TRB was amplified by touch-down multiplex PCR, primer pools A and B combined. TCRdb reprocessed the multiplex PCR reads, with one entry per CDR3 protein and no DNA. The sample yields 5,500 to 8,500 distinct CDR3 sequences, of which the top ten take up around 23%. TRB was amplified from about 250 ng of peripheral blood genomic DNA per sample. The V and J genes are TRBV18 and TRBJ2-5; without DNA, the TCRdb call of TRBD1 cannot be checked. Sequencing used peripheral blood. The clonotype comes from a human donor with an autoimmune cytopenia or autoimmune hepatitis (not recorded which). Here the CDR3 reads CASSPTGLKETQYF.